This T cell receptor (beta chain) was sequenced in a study of blood T cell repertoires in COVID-19. Background on the study: From the United States, Italy and Spain came samples of acute and convalescent COVID-19. Sample material is recorded as cDNA or gDNA derived from T cells, B-cell-depleted T cells, or PBMCs.

This clone has a handful of counts. Within the sample, other DNA sequences also encode this same CDR3. The length of the CDR3 is 15 residues. Germline V gene sequence: CDR1 SGHTA, CDR2 FQGNSA. V trimming: 4 bases; J trimming: 0 bases; junction bases outside the gene matches: 2. Study processing details: Amplification from reference gene primers served as the basis for estimated nucleated cell counts. Produced via immunoSEQ multiplex PCR; TCRdb's table is partial and in-frame only. V, J and clone size are taken as reported in that table, and D and trimming were inferred from the DNA itself. This sample carries 120,000 to 150,000 clones, roughly 85% of them seen once, and the ten largest clones take about 2.8%.

This chain joins TRBV7-2 and TRBJ2-2; 7 bases line up with TRBD1. This sequence originates from a human donor with acute or convalescent COVID-19. The donor label of this sample is uncertain. The sequenced material came from peripheral blood. CDR3 DNA sequence: TGTGCCAGCAGCTCCAGGGGGACGAACACCGGGGAGCTGTTTTTT. Translated, it gives CASSSRGTNTGELFF.